These 5 T cell receptor beta chains were sequenced from one sample in a study of blood T cell repertoires in COVID-19. Sequenced by immunoSEQ multiplex PCR; TCRdb stores in-frame clones only, minus some. The sample holds 100,000 or so clones, roughly 80% seen once. Sequencing was done on a sample of peripheral blood. These receptors came from a human donor in a cohort sampled during active COVID-19.

This chain joins TRBV11-2 and TRBJ2-1; D perhaps matches TRBD2 (5 bases). Trimming cost V 4 bases and J 1 base, with 8 bases left between them. CDR3 length equals 14 residues. Looked up from germline, CDR1 is SGHAT and CDR2 is FQNNGV. The CDR3 loop is CASSWWESYNEQFF. The DNA for the CDR3 is TGTGCCAGCAGCTGGTGGGAGTCCTACAATGAGCAGTTCTTC.

This rearrangement joins TRBV7-9 to TRBJ2-5, with 7 bases identical to TRBD2. CDR1 is SEHNR, CDR2 FQNEAQ, per germline (reference sequence). The CDR3 length is 16 residues. The V and J ends lost 5 bases and 1 base, in that order; junction bases with no gene match: 10. CDR3 sequence: CASSRGGGLAQETQYF. Written as DNA, the CDR3 is TGTGCCAGCAGCCGCGGCGGGGGACTCGCCCAAGAGACCCAGTACTTC.

V usage is TRBV5-5 and J usage is TRBJ2-5; a weak D match, TRBD1 (6 bases). The ends were cut back, 5 bases at V and 2 bases at J, with 13 bases in the middle. The CDR3 totals 14 residues. Germline values: CDR1 SGHKS, CDR2 YYEKEE (reference sequence). In DNA form, the CDR3 reads TGTGCCAGCAGGCCTAGGACAGAGCAAGAGACCCAGTACTTC. It specifies CASRPRTEQETQYF.

The chain employs TRBV5-3 and TRBJ1-2; 11 bases agree with TRBD1. TRBV5-3 is an ORF; its function is uncertain. The CDR3 is made up of 15 amino acids. Trimming took 4 bases from V and 5 from J; bases not matched to a gene: 7. Here the CDR3 reads CARSPSGQGGYGYTF. DNA of the CDR3: TGTGCCAGAAGCCCCTCGGGACAGGGGGGTTATGGCTACACCTTC.

The chain is built from TRBV7-9 and TRBJ2-1; TRBD2 matches 8 bases. V gave up 1 base and J gave up 3 bases; unmatched junction bases: 2. The CDR3 runs 15 residues. Germline V gene lookup returns CDR1 SEHNR and CDR2 FQNEAQ (reference sequence). The CDR3 sequence: CASSLGLAIYNEQFF. CDR3 nucleotide sequence: TGTGCCAGCAGCTTAGGACTAGCGATCTACAATGAGCAGTTCTTC.